This T cell receptor beta chain was found in a study of T-cell memory formation after mild COVID-19. Across the whole study: The TCR clusters were mostly specific to one donor.

TCRdb passed the 5' RACE reads through MiXCR, listing each CDR3 protein once. The data hold about 350,000 distinct CDR3 sequences, with approximately 15% observed a single time. General study findings and limits: Second-wave clones peaking on day 37 lacked confirmed SARS-CoV-2 specificity. Among clones contracting day 15 to 85, CD4/CD8 was balanced, whereas later expanders leaned CD4+.

Germline loops: CDR1 SQVTM, CDR2 ANQGSEA. The V segment lost 6 bases and the J segment 5 bases; nucleotides outside the gene matches: 10. This CDR3 contains 14 residues. A note on this clonotype: Its target is not known.

The V gene is TRBV29-1, the J gene TRBJ1-1; 9 bases are shared with TRBD1. This sequence originates from a young man who had mild COVID-19 (a few samples of this study predate the infection). Cell type and time point are not known. The sequencing input was PBMCs or a T cell subset sorted from them (not recorded which). CDR3 sequence: CSVDGPGQGTEAFF. The CDR3 nucleotides are TGCAGCGTGGATGGACCGGGACAGGGAACTGAAGCTTTCTTT.